This T cell receptor (beta chain) emerged from a study of T cell responses to AZD1222 COVID-19 vaccine. Findings of the study overall: Seropositive AZD1222 recipients at baseline numbered only five or six.

Concerning this clone: The target antigen is unknown.

The repertoire was sequenced with immunoSEQ multiplex PCR; TCRdb's copy has only in-frame clones and lacks some. Of about 78,000 clones listed, just over 90% are singletons. The germline gives CDR1 SGHNT, CDR2 YYREEE (reference sequence). The CDR3 loop spans 13 amino acids. The germline V and J ends were trimmed by 4 bases and 6 bases, with 14 bases remaining between them. The specimen comprised peripheral blood, sampled 28 days after the second AZD1222 dose. The clonotype originates from an adult who received the AZD1222 COVID-19 vaccine. The chain couples TRBV5-4 to TRBJ2-7; D may be TRBD1 (6 bases). CDR3 residues: CASSPGQLGEQYF. In nucleotides, the CDR3 is TGTGCCAGCAGCCCGGGACAACTTGGCGAGCAGTACTTC.